This T cell receptor (beta chain) was observed in a study of T cell clonotyping in hematopoietic cell transplantation. V lost 2 bases and J 6 bases, leaving 17 bases between the germline ends. In germline, CDR1 is MDHEN, CDR2 SYDVKM. The CDR3 runs 16 residues. Libraries were prepared by immunoSEQ multiplex PCR; TCRdb keeps only in-frame clonotypes and omits some of them. The sample lists 10,000 to 15,000 clones, about four fifths occurring once. This TCR was recovered from a female patient aged 40 to 55 who had an allogeneic stem cell transplant from a related donor, so T cells may come from the graft donor. Some clones in this sample may be carry-over from other donors' samples. The sequences come from PBMCs, collected 100 days after allogeneic stem cell transplant. The V gene is TRBV28, the J gene TRBJ1-5; possible D gene TRBD1, 6 bases. The CDR3 loop reads CASSLVSGVEGQPQHF. The CDR3 DNA reads TGTGCCAGCAGTTTAGTCTCAGGGGTTGAGGGTCAGCCCCAGCATTTT.